This entry lists 10 T cell receptor beta chains sequenced from one sample in a study of tumour-infiltrating T cells in Burkitt lymphoma. Only in-frame clones appear in the TCRdb table, and some are missing; sequencing was by immunoSEQ multiplex PCR. The table shows some 6,500 clones, with over 9% occurring only once. The sequencing sample was made of tumor tissue. These receptors all stem from a human donor with diffuse large B-cell lymphoma.

The chain recombines TRBV5-8 with TRBJ2-7; D uncertain. The CDR3 is 12 amino acids. Looked up from germline, CDR1 is SGHTS and CDR2 is YDEGEE. Trimming removed 0 bases at V and 7 bases at J, with 8 bases between. The CDR3, as DNA: TGTGCCAGCAGCTTGGCCGGCTGGGAGCAGTACTTC. Encoded protein: CASSLAGWEQYF.

This clone has only a few counts. The chain joins TRBV19 to TRBJ2-2; possibly TRBD1 for D (6 bases). Germline CDR1 is LNHDA and CDR2 is SQIVND (reference sequence). Trimming removed 5 bases from V and 5 bases from J, with 12 bases in between. This CDR3 comprises 14 residues. This chain's CDR3 is CASSVRGSTGELFF. As DNA, the CDR3 is TGTGCCAGTAGTGTCAGGGGAAGTACCGGGGAGCTGTTTTTT. The full variable domain, in which reference TRBV19 and TRBJ2-2 provide the parts outside the CDR3, is DGGITQSPKYLFRKEGQNVTLSCEQNLNHDAMYWYRQDPGQGLRLIYYSQIVNDFQKGDIAEGYSVSREKKESFPLTVTSAQKNPTAFYLCASSVRGSTGELFFGEGSRLTVL.

This clone came up a few times. The chain links TRBV2 to TRBJ1-1; TRBD1 is a possible D gene (6 bases). The germline gives CDR1 SNHLY, CDR2 FYNNEI. This CDR3 spans 13 amino acids. The V end lost 11 bases, the J end lost 4 bases, and 17 bases lay between the germline ends. CDR3 amino acids: CAHDARGGTEAFF. CDR3 nucleotides: TGTGCCCATGATGCCAGGGGAGGCACTGAAGCTTTCTTT.

This clone was counted only a few times. The V gene is TRBV10-3, the J gene TRBJ2-7; D is perhaps TRBD1 (6 bases). This CDR3 spans 14 amino acids. CDR1 is ENHRY and CDR2 is SYGVKD in the germline V gene. V lost 2 bases and J 5 bases, leaving 13 bases between the germline ends. This CDR3 reads CAISELAGADEQYF. The DNA for the CDR3 is TGTGCCATCAGTGAGCTTGCAGGGGCGGACGAGCAGTACTTC.

In this sample, this clone turned up a few times. The gene calls are TRBV10-1 and TRBJ1-1, with 8 bases that match TRBD1. Germline CDR1 reads WNHNN; CDR2 reads SYGVQD (reference sequence). This CDR3 is built from 14 residues. V trimming: 6 bases; J trimming: 5 bases; junction bases outside the gene matches: 8. CDR3 protein: CASRPDRGATEAFF. CDR3 DNA sequence: TGCGCCAGCAGGCCCGACAGGGGCGCGACTGAAGCTTTCTTT.

This clone was observed a single time. The rearrangement uses TRBV7-9 and TRBJ1-4; D remains ambiguous. CDR3 length: 14 amino acids. The V gene lost 5 bases and the J gene lost 3 bases, with 10 bases spanning the gap. Germline-derived CDR1 and CDR2 are SEHNR and FQNEAQ (reference sequence). CDR3 residues: CASSQREANEKLFF. The CDR3 DNA sequence: TGTGCCAGCAGCCAGAGGGAGGCTAATGAAAAACTGTTTTTT.

The chain links TRBV5-1 to TRBJ2-1; 11 bases are a match to TRBD1. The germline gives CDR1 SGHRS, CDR2 YFSETQ. The CDR3 runs to 15 residues. Unmatched junction bases numbered 0, after V lost 0 bases and J lost 4 bases. The CDR3 reads CASSLGDRGYNEQFF. As DNA, the CDR3 is TGCGCCAGCAGCTTGGGGGACAGGGGGTACAATGAGCAGTTCTTC.

This clone has only a few counts. The rearrangement joins TRBV7-8 to TRBJ2-1, with 8 bases lining up with TRBD2. Unmatched junction bases numbered 6, after V lost 5 bases and J lost 0 bases. The CDR3 length is 16 residues. Germline values: CDR1 SGHVS, CDR2 FQNEAQ. CDR3 loop: CASSISGASSYNEQFF. Here the CDR3 DNA reads TGTGCCAGCAGCATTAGCGGGGCGAGCTCCTACAATGAGCAGTTCTTC.

This clone has just a few counts. This rearrangement joins TRBV19 to TRBJ2-1, with TRBD1 identical over 8 bases. This CDR3 has 15 amino acids. Germline lookup yields CDR1 LNHDA and CDR2 SQIVND (reference sequence). Trimming took 5 bases from V and 4 from J; bases not matched to a gene: 7. The CDR3 reads CASSLTGAFYNEQFF. The CDR3 DNA sequence: TGTGCCAGTAGTCTGACAGGGGCCTTTTACAATGAGCAGTTCTTC.

This clone was detected a few times. The chain joins TRBV9 to TRBJ2-3; D unclear. V was cut by 3 bases and J by 3 bases, with 5 bases left in between. The germline CDR1 and CDR2 sequences are SGDLS and YYNGEE. This CDR3 spans 12 amino acids. CDR3 bases: TGTGCCAGCAGCGCCCTTACAGATACGCAGTATTTT. Protein: CASSALTDTQYF.